This T cell receptor beta chain was documented in a study of cytomegalovirus exposure and HLA in healthy donors. CDR3 size: 15 residues. CDR1 and CDR2 from the germline V gene are MNHNS and SASEGT. V lost 9 bases, J lost 4 bases, and 21 bases lay in between. As regards this clone: Its cognate antigen is unknown.

General study results and limits: Rare sequences made up most TCRs, while some public TCRs were found in many donors.

PCR used 60 Vbeta primers and 13 Jbeta primers. The protocol was immunoSEQ multiplex PCR, while the TCRdb copy is restricted to in-frame clones and leaves out a portion. The table has tens of thousands of clones, more than 65% seen once. The sequenced sample was PBMCs. The sequence was collected from a man aged 25-40 years in good health and CMV-seronegative. The rearrangement uses TRBV6-1 and TRBJ2-5, with a tentative D call TRBD2 (5 bases). CDR3 amino acids: CASTFADGIGETQYF. Here the CDR3 DNA reads TGTGCCAGTACCTTTGCGGACGGGATAGGAGAGACCCAGTACTTC.